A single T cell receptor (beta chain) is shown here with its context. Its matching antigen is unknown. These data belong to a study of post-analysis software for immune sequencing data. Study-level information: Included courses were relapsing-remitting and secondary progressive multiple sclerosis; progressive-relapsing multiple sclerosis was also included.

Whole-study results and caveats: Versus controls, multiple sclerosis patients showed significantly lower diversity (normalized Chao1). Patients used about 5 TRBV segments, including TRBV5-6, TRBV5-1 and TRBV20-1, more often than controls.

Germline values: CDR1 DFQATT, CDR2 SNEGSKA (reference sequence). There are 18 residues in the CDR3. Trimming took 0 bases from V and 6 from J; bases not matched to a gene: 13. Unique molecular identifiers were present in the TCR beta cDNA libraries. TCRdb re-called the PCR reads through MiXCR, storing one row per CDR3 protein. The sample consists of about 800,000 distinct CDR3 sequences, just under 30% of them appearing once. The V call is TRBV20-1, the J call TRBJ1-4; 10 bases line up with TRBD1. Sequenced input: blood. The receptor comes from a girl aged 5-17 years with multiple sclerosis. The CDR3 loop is CSARDRGQGGPLDEKLFF. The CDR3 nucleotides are TGCAGTGCTAGAGACCGCGGACAGGGGGGCCCCCTTGATGAAAAACTGTTTTTT.